This TCR beta chain was recovered during a study of blood T cell repertoires in COVID-19 (dated by TCRdb to 2020 to 2021). About the investigation overall: The collaborator samples originated in the United States, Italy and Spain and spanned the acute and convalescent phases of COVID-19. Subjects who had been exposed to COVID-19, were actively infected with it, or had recovered from it provided the deeply sampled blood TCRbeta repertoires that made up the dataset. Where available, HLA class I and class II types were taken from metadata supplied by the sample provider and were not determined by assay-based typing. Samples came from the ongoing ImmuneRACE study (first 160 participants) plus 1,254 subjects from 6 global collaborators. A freely available public database, intended as a resource for researchers studying the immune response to SARS-CoV-2, is where the repertoires were released. The material from the prospective study consisted of cDNA or gDNA derived from T cells, B-cell-depleted T cells, or PBMCs. Nearly every sample came with metadata listing a de-identified subject ID, COVID-19 status, age in years and sex. Here is what the overall study found, with its caveats: The quantity of clinical and demographic metadata differed by source and by participant and was supplied without curation.

Whole blood was collected in K2EDTA tubes by collaborating institutions according to the institutions' own protocols. For TCRbeta analysis, collaborators shipped samples in one of three forms: frozen whole blood, isolated PBMCs, or DNA extracted from either of those sample types. Compared with germline, V lacks 4 bases and J lacks 5 bases; bases without a gene match: 5. The CDR1 and CDR2 encoded by the germline V gene are SGHDN and FVKESK. The CDR3 starts with the cysteine, ends with the phenylalanine, and has 14 residues. The only DNA kept is the CDR3, 42 bases in frame from the first base. On this clone itself: Its target antigen remains unknown. No base-level quality is on record; no much larger clone is a single base apart.

TCRbeta CDR3 regions were amplified from genomic DNA by means of the immunoSEQ Assay, a bias-controlled multiplex PCR. As for the authors' bioinformatics: The number of nucleated cells in each sample was estimated from the amplification of reference gene primers within the assay. To quantify the absolute abundance of each unique TCRbeta CDR3 rearrangement, sequence reads were collapsed and filtered. For each sample, productive Simpson clonality was calculated as the square root of Simpson's diversity index over productive rearrangements. Imported from immuneACCESS, the table was reduced by TCRdb to in-frame sequences with V and J called. These copies leave out some clones; in studies compared against another copy, an unresolved V gene accounts for under half, and the cause of the remainder is not known. V, J and clone size were drawn from that table, and D and trimming were deduced from the DNA. The sample contains approximately 410,000 clones, approximately 90% of them found a single time. Over 1.3% of the sample belongs to the ten largest clones.

The chain is encoded by TRBV14 joined to TRBJ2-3, with 8 central nucleotides matching TRBD2. The specimen was peripheral blood. This clonotype was sampled from a young woman with active or convalescent COVID-19. The DNA is TGTGCCAGCAGCCGAGCGGGAGCCGAAGATACGCAGTATTTT. The encoded protein is CASSRAGAEDTQYF. Full variable domain (CDR3 extended with the reference TRBV14 and TRBJ2-3 proteins): EAGVTQFPSHSVIEKGQTVTLRCDPISGHDNLYWYRRVMGKEIKFLLHFVKESKQDESGMPNNRFLAERTGGTYSTLKVQPAELEDSGVYFCASSRAGAEDTQYFGPGTRLTVL.